The sequence of this T cell receptor (beta chain) was determined in a study of regulatory T cells in long-lasting Graves disease. CDR1 and CDR2 (germline): MDHEN, SYDVKM. The CDR3 runs to 13 residues. Deletions cut 5 bases from V and 5 bases from J, with 13 bases between. Time point meaning: persistent/refractory GD, antithyroid drugs over 5 years with positive TRAb. PBMC-derived RNA was used for the TCR library. Both iRepertoire HTBI primers and Arm-PCR of CDR3 regions were used to build the TCR beta libraries. TCRdb re-analysed the multiplex PCR reads in MiXCR, keeping a single row per CDR3 protein. The table shows about 660,000 distinct CDR3 sequences, with 30% occurring only once.

Sequencing used peripheral blood mononuclear cells (PBMCs), obtained when the disease was refractory, from a patient treated with antithyroid drugs. The receptor was isolated from a female donor with Graves disease. The chain is built from TRBV28 and TRBJ2-7, with D unresolved. The CDR3 DNA reads TGTGCCAGCAGTCTAGGCGCCATCCACGAGCAGTACTTC. It translates to CASSLGAIHEQYF.